This T cell receptor beta chain was recorded in a study of T cells in Graves' hyperthyroidism and ophthalmopathy. Whole-study context: The initial diagnosis was the point when peripheral blood was collected, ahead of any treatment.

Trimming removed 3 bases from V and 10 bases from J, with 22 bases in between. Germline V gene lookup returns CDR1 DFQATT and CDR2 SNEGSKA (reference sequence). This CDR3 contains 15 residues. RNA transcripts gave rise to amplified TCR beta CDR3 regions. HTBI primers were the set used in a first-round RT-PCR of the TCR CDR3. Using its own MiXCR run on the multiplex PCR reads, TCRdb lists one record per CDR3 protein. This table holds 370,000 or so distinct CDR3 sequences, roughly 14% found once. Broader study findings: Median prediction lead before ophthalmopathy onset was about 6.3 months with the model. Most expanded thyroid clonotypes above 0.001 also appeared in blood.

Many counts were recorded for this clonotype. Its matching antigen is unknown. The source of the PBMCs was around 10 ml of fresh peripheral blood. The clonotype was recovered from a woman between 18 and 29 years old with Graves' hyperthyroidism that later progressed to Graves' ophthalmopathy. Sequenced input: blood. V usage is TRBV20-1 and J usage is TRBJ2-1; possible D gene TRBD2, 5 bases. In nucleotides, the CDR3 is TGCAGTGCTAGGCCGGGATCAACTGATTTCAGGGAGCAGTTCTTC. It yields the protein CSARPGSTDFREQFF.